What follows are 6 T cell receptor beta chains derived from one specimen sequenced in a study of blood T cells in healthy people across ages. Next came a second PCR, run for about 6 to 12 cycles, which used a sample-barcoded 5' primer along with a J-beta primer mix. MiXCR was run by TCRdb on the 5' RACE reads, yielding one entry per CDR3 protein. The table shows about 1.7 million distinct CDR3 sequences, with 28% occurring only once. Sequencing input: blood. Every receptor here comes from a woman younger than 45 in good health.

As concerns this clonotype: One end of the junction does not line up with germline, which may come from a read error. This chain connects TRBV25-1 to TRBJ2-4; 13 positions agree with TRBD2. Germline CDR1 is MGHDK and CDR2 is SYGVNS. The CDR3 runs 15 residues. CDR3 bases: TGTGTCAGCAGTAAGATGACTAGCGGGGGGTTACAGCAGTACTTC. Its protein is CVSSKMTSGGLQQYF.

Remarks on this clonotype: Given a much more abundant clone one base away, this may be a read error. The chain carries TRBV29-1 and TRBJ1-2, with D perhaps TRBD1 (5 bases). V gave up 6 bases and J gave up 5 bases, with 19 bases separating them. Per germline, CDR1 SQVTM and CDR2 ANQGSEA. There are 14 residues in the CDR3. CDR3 coding DNA: TGCAGCGTGGCCTGGACAAGGGAAAGGTATGGCTACACCTTC. The encoded protein is CSVAWTRERYGYTF.

This clonotype was picked up a small number of times. This rearrangement joins TRBV20-1 to TRBJ1-2, with D unclear. Germline V gene data show CDR1 as DFQATT and CDR2 as SNEGSKA (reference sequence). The CDR3 runs to 12 residues. V lost 3 bases and J 2 bases, leaving 7 bases between the germline ends. The CDR3: CSARIGNYGYTF. The CDR3 coding sequence is TGCAGTGCTAGGATAGGGAACTATGGCTACACCTTC.

Concerning this clonotype: This may be a read error: a much more frequent sequence differs by one nucleotide. The CDR3 does not end in the conserved phenylalanine or tryptophan, so this is likely a read error. The chain couples TRBV6-5 to TRBJ2-4, with no clear D. The better agreement between TRBJ2-7 and the DNA end casts doubt on the J call. From germline, CDR1 is MNHEY and CDR2 SVGAGI. This CDR3 spans 13 amino acids. As DNA, the CDR3 is TGTGCCAGCAGTTACTACGACGCTCGCGAGCAGTACTGC. It encodes CASSYYDAREQYC.

This clonotype came up once. The chain employs TRBV20-1 and TRBJ2-1; unclear D gene. Germline values: CDR1 DFQATT, CDR2 SNEGSKA (reference sequence). V lost 6 bases, J lost 0 bases, and 12 bases lay in between. CDR3 length: 14 amino acids. CDR3 coding DNA: TGCAGTGCGAACGGCGCCCGCTCCTACAATGAGCAGTTCTTC. The encoded protein is CSANGARSYNEQFF.

V usage is TRBV25-1 and J usage is TRBJ2-3; D remains ambiguous. The germline CDR1 and CDR2 sequences are MGHDK and SYGVNS. V gave up 6 bases and J gave up 2 bases, with 9 bases separating them. The CDR3 has 13 residues. The CDR3 region has the DNA TGTGCCAGCAGCGAACCGACCACAGATACGCAGTATTTT. This codes for CASSEPTTDTQYF.